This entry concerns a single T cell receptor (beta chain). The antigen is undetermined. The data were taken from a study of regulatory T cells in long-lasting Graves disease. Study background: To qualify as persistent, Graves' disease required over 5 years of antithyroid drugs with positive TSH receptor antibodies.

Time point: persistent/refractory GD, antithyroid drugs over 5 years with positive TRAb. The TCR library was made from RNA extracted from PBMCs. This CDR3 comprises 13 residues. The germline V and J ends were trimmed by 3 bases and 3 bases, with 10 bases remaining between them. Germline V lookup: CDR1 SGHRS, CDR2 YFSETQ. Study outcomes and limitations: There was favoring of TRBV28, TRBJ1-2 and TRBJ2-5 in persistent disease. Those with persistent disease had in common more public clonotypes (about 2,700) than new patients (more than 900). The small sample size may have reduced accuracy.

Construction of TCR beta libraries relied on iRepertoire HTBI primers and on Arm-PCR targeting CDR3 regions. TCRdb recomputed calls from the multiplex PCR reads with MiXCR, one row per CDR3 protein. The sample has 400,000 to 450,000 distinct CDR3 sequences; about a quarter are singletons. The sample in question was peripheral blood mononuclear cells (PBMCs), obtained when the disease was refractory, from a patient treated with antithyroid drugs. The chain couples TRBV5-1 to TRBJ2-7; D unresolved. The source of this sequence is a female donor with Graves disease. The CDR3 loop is CASSSPTHYEQYF. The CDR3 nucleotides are TGCGCCAGCAGCTCTCCCACCCACTACGAGCAGTACTTC.